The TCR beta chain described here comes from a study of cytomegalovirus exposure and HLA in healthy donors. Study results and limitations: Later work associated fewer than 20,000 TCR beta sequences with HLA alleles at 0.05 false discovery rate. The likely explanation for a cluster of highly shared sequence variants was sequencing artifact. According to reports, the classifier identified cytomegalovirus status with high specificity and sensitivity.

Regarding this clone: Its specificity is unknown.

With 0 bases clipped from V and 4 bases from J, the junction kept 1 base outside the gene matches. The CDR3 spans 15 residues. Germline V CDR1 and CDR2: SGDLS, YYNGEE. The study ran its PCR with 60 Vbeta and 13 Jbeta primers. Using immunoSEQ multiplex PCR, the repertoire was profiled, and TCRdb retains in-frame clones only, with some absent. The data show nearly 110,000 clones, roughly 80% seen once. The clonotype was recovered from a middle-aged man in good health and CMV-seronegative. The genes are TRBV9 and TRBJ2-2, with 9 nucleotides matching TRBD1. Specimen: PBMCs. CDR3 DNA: TGTGCCAGCAGCGTAGGACAGGGGGGCACCGGGGAGCTGTTTTTT. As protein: CASSVGQGGTGELFF.